These 23 T cell receptor beta chains were sequenced from one sample in a study of T cell responses to AZD1222 COVID-19 vaccine (dated by TCRdb to 2020 to 2023). Reading the label with the study, this specimen's time point is: baseline before first vaccination. The sample's treatment or condition label, decoded: meningococcal conjugate vaccine given as trial control. Library preparation used the immunoSEQ multiplex PCR assay. Drawn from immuneACCESS, this table holds only the in-frame rearrangements with V and J called that TCRdb kept. Clones are partly lost; checked studies trace under half to an unresolved V gene and leave the rest unexplained. A total of under 200,000 clones appear in this sample, about 90% of them only once. Less than 4.5% of the sample rests with the top ten. This material consisted of peripheral blood, taken on day 0 of MenACWY control vaccination. These receptors all come from an adult in good health.

CDR3 DNA: TGTGCCAGCACTGAGACAGGTGTTAACTATGGCTACACCTTC. Residues: CASTETGVNYGYTF. The V call is TRBV13, the J call TRBJ1-2, with D possibly matching TRBD1 (6 bases). V was pared by 7 bases and J by 1 base, with 13 bases between. The CDR3 is made up of 14 amino acids. Germline CDR1 PRHDT, CDR2 FYEKMQ (reference sequence).

This chain connects TRBV5-6 to TRBJ1-2; perhaps TRBD1 as D (5 bases). Germline V gives CDR1 SGHDT, CDR2 YYEEEE. V lost 4 bases, J lost 5 bases, and 12 bases lay in between. The CDR3 length is 13 residues. The CDR3 protein is CASSAGTVYGYTF. CDR3 bases: TGTGCCAGCAGCGCCGGGACGGTGTATGGCTACACCTTC. Full variable domain (remainder filled in from reference TRBV5-6 and TRBJ1-2): DAGVTQSPTHLIKTRGQQVTLRCSPKSGHDTVSWYQQALGQGPQFIFQYYEEEERQRGNFPDRFSGHQFPNYSSELNVNALLLGDSALYLCASSAGTVYGYTFGSGTRLTVV.

The V gene is TRBV6-2 or TRBV6-3, the J gene TRBJ2-5; D unresolved. Per the germline V gene, CDR1 is MNHEY and CDR2 is SVGEGT. V was shortened by 2 bases and J by 5 bases, with 6 bases between the two germline ends. This CDR3 is built from 12 residues. CDR3 residues: CASSYTRETQYF. CDR3 DNA sequence: TGTGCCAGCAGTTACACGCGGGAGACCCAGTACTTC.

J is TRBJ1-3 and V is TRBV19; 7 nucleotides agree with TRBD1. The germline CDR1 and CDR2 sequences are LNHDA and SQIVND (reference sequence). V shed 5 bases, J shed 4 bases, and the junction held 5 bases outside the gene matches. The CDR3 length is 14 residues. The CDR3 spells CASSYRGYGNTIYF. CDR3 in DNA: TGTGCCAGTAGTTACAGGGGCTACGGAAACACCATATATTTT.

The sample holds one count of this clone. The chain couples TRBV9 to TRBJ2-2; TRBD1 agrees at 9 bases. V shed 3 bases, J shed 4 bases, and the junction held 13 bases outside the gene matches. CDR1 and CDR2 from the germline V gene are SGDLS and YYNGEE. The CDR3 totals 18 residues. CDR3: CASSALTGGTGSTGELFF. CDR3 in DNA: TGTGCCAGCAGCGCCCTAACCGGCGGGACAGGGAGCACCGGGGAGCTGTTTTTT. Complete variable domain (other parts from reference TRBV9 and TRBJ2-2): DSGVTQTPKHLITATGQRVTLRCSPRSGDLSVYWYQQSLDQGLQFLIQYYNGEERAKGNILERFSAQQFPDLHSELNLSSLELGDSALYFCASSALTGGTGSTGELFFGEGSRLTVL.

The J gene is TRBJ1-1, the V gene TRBV5-1; D unresolved. The V and J ends lost 0 bases and 4 bases respectively, with 10 bases between them. This CDR3 has 14 residues. Germline CDR1 and CDR2: SGHRS and YFSETQ. CDR3 coding DNA: TGCGCCAGCAGCTTGGCGGGTTCGGCCACTGAAGCTTTCTTT. Translating gives CASSLAGSATEAFF.

A few counts support this clone. The CDR3 DNA reads as TGTGCCAGTAGTAGGACCGCAGCTAACTATGGCTACACCTTC. It translates to CASSRTAANYGYTF. The chain recombines TRBV19 with TRBJ1-2; unclear D gene. V was shortened by 4 bases and J by 0 bases, with 9 bases between the two germline ends. The CDR3 extends over 14 amino acids. Germline V gives CDR1 LNHDA, CDR2 SQIVND (reference sequence).

This chain joins TRBV18 and TRBJ1-1, with D uncertain. Germline V gives CDR1 KGHSH, CDR2 LQKENI. This CDR3 comprises 14 residues. With 0 bases removed from V and 1 base from J, the gap between germline ends came to 6 bases. The CDR3 nucleotides are TGTGCCAGCTCACCACCAAATCAGAACACTGAAGCTTTCTTT. Residues: CASSPPNQNTEAFF.

This chain connects TRBV6-4 to TRBJ2-1; D uncertain. Germline V CDR1 and CDR2: MRHNA, SNTAGT. Trimming removed 3 bases from V and 4 bases from J, with 4 bases in between. The CDR3 runs 12 residues. DNA of the CDR3: TGTGCCAGCAGTGATGCTTACAATGAGCAGTTCTTC. The encoded protein is CASSDAYNEQFF.

V is TRBV5-4 and J is TRBJ2-1; maybe TRBD2 (8 bases). The CDR3 spans 15 residues. Germline V gene data show CDR1 as SGHNT and CDR2 as YYREEE (reference sequence). The V end lost 4 bases, the J end lost 4 bases, and 15 bases lay between the germline ends. CDR3 DNA sequence: TGTGCCAGCAGCCGGGAGGGGGCGGGATACAATGAGCAGTTCTTC. The encoded protein is CASSREGAGYNEQFF. The complete variable domain, with remaining parts taken from reference TRBV5-4 and TRBJ2-1, reads ETGVTQSPTHLIKTRGQQVTLRCSSQSGHNTVSWYQQALGQGPQFIFQYYREEENGRGNFPPRFSGLQFPNYSSELNVNALELDDSALYLCASSREGAGYNEQFFGPGTRLTVL.

The rearrangement links TRBV18 to TRBJ2-7; 7 nucleotides match TRBD2. V lost 0 bases to trimming and J lost 3 bases; unmatched junction nucleotides: 8. The CDR3 sequence is 16 residues long. CDR1 is KGHSH, CDR2 LQKENI, per germline. This CDR3 is CASSPPIRTRFYEQYF. The CDR3 DNA reads as TGTGCCAGCTCACCACCTATCAGGACTAGATTCTACGAGCAGTACTTC.

The rearrangement uses TRBV19 and TRBJ2-7, with TRBD1 matching 8 bases. J gave up 6 bases and V 3 bases, and 4 bases lay outside the gene matches. This CDR3 region has 13 residues. The germline gives CDR1 LNHDA, CDR2 SQIVND (reference sequence). This CDR3 is CASSMDRVGEQYF. The CDR3 DNA reads as TGTGCCAGTAGTATGGACAGGGTTGGCGAGCAGTACTTC.

The chain carries TRBV6-5 and TRBJ1-1; D not certain. Germline CDR1 is MNHEY and CDR2 is SVGAGI. The CDR3 sequence is 15 residues long. Deletions cut 4 bases from V and 3 bases from J, with 15 bases between. As DNA, the CDR3 is TGTGCCAGCAGTTTAGTCCCGACTGGGGACACTGAAGCTTTCTTT. Translation: CASSLVPTGDTEAFF.

The chain has TRBV5-1 and TRBJ1-2; TRBD1 matches at 8 bases. Germline assignment: CDR1 SGHRS and CDR2 YFSETQ. The V gene end was trimmed by 4 bases and the J gene end by 9 bases; junction bases not matched to a gene: 8. The CDR3 has 13 residues. DNA for the CDR3: TGCGCCAGCAGCATGGGACAGGATCGTAGCTACACCTTC. Its protein is CASSMGQDRSYTF.

The chain has TRBV9 and TRBJ2-2; D not certain. The CDR3 loop spans 16 amino acids. The germline gives CDR1 SGDLS, CDR2 YYNGEE. Trimming removed 0 bases at V and 0 bases at J, with 9 bases between. The CDR3: CASSVELGSNTGELFF. The CDR3 nucleotides are TGTGCCAGCAGCGTAGAGCTCGGATCGAACACCGGGGAGCTGTTTTTT.

This rearrangement joins TRBV6-5 to TRBJ2-4; 7 nucleotides align to TRBD2. Germline V lookup: CDR1 MNHEY, CDR2 SVGAGI. This CDR3 has 13 amino acids. With V trimmed by 8 bases and J by 6 bases, 7 bases remained unmatched. The CDR3 DNA reads as TGTGCCAGCCGGTGGGGACTAATAAACATTCAGTACTTC. Encoded protein: CASRWGLINIQYF.

The chain combines TRBV5-1 with TRBJ1-2, with 10 bases lining up with TRBD1. The germline V gene has CDR1 SGHRS and CDR2 YFSETQ. This CDR3 has 15 residues. J lost 3 bases, V lost 3 bases, and 5 bases had no gene match. This CDR3 reads CASSYRTGGDYGYTF. The CDR3 nucleotides read TGCGCCAGCAGCTACCGGACAGGGGGGGACTATGGCTACACCTTC.

Notes on this clone: One junction end disagrees with the germline gene, perhaps due to a read error. This chain joins TRBV7-7 and TRBJ2-2; weak D call: TRBD1 (5 bases). Germline V CDR1 and CDR2: SSHAT, FNYEAQ (reference sequence). The CDR3 runs to 16 residues. Here the CDR3 reads CASSDFGISGSGELFF. As DNA, the CDR3 is TGTGCTAGCAGCGATTTTGGGATTTCAGGGTCCGGGGAGCTGTTTTTT. The entire variable domain, with the rest obtained from reference TRBV7-7 and TRBJ2-2, is as follows: GAGVSQSPRYKVTKRGQDVTLRCDPISSHATLYWYQQALGQGPEFLTYFNYEAQPDKSGLPSDRFSAERPEGSISTLTIQRTEQRDSAMYRCASSDFGISGSGELFFGEGSRLTVL.

The chain combines TRBV7-3 with TRBJ2-7, with D possibly matching TRBD2 (7 bases). V shed 5 bases and J shed 2 bases, with 13 bases lying between them. The germline V gene has CDR1 SGHTA and CDR2 FQGTGA. The CDR3 is 14 residues long. The DNA of the CDR3 is TGTGCCAGCAGCATACAGGGAGGGGCCTACGAGCAGTACTTC. This codes for CASSIQGGAYEQYF.

CDR3 DNA: TGTGCCAGTAGTACCCTCGGGACACAGAACACTGAAGCTTTCTTT. This gives the protein CASSTLGTQNTEAFF. The chain employs TRBV19 and TRBJ1-1, with a tentative D call TRBD1 (6 bases). V was trimmed by 4 bases and J by 1 base, leaving 13 bases between them. This CDR3 has 15 amino acids. Germline loops: CDR1 LNHDA, CDR2 SQIVND (reference sequence).

This chain joins TRBV7-2 and TRBJ2-7; D is uncertain. CDR3 length: 13 amino acids. In germline, CDR1 is SGHTA, CDR2 FQGNSA. The V and J ends lost 4 bases and 6 bases respectively, with 13 bases between them. The CDR3 region has the DNA TGTGCCAGCAGCTCGACCACCTATCGCGAGCAGTACTTC. Its translation is CASSSTTYREQYF.

The chain has TRBV5-4 and TRBJ2-4; a possible D gene is TRBD2 (5 bases). This CDR3 is 16 amino acids long. Germline CDR1 is SGHNT and CDR2 is YYREEE (reference sequence). V dropped 4 bases and J dropped 6 bases, with 20 bases sitting between them. The CDR3 loop is CASSPSRGGRGNIQYF. For the CDR3, the DNA is TGTGCCAGCAGCCCTTCCCGAGGCGGCCGGGGAAACATTCAGTACTTC.

The CDR3 DNA sequence: TGTGCCAGCGGAAGGGGAGTTTTTTTTAACTATGGCTACACCTTC. Protein sequence: CASGRGVFFNYGYTF. This sequence joins TRBV19 and TRBJ1-2, with TRBD1 as a possible D gene (5 bases). V shed 9 bases and J shed 1 base, with 18 bases lying between them. Germline CDR1 is LNHDA and CDR2 is SQIVND (reference sequence). This CDR3 spans 15 amino acids.